The source of this T cell receptor beta chain is a study of cytomegalovirus exposure and HLA in healthy donors. Study-level points and caveats: In a later analysis, first-cohort TCR clusters were found to tend to co-occur in the 95 to 150 validation repertoires.

This clone was seen more than once but under ten times. Antigen specificity is unknown. Sequenced by immunoSEQ multiplex PCR; TCRdb stores in-frame clones only, minus some. The sample gives around 250,000 clones, roughly 90% of which show up once; 0.35% to 0.45% is in the top ten. Between the trimmed V and J ends, which lost 0 bases and 2 bases, there was a span of 14 bases. The CDR3 runs 16 residues. CDR1 is LGHNA and CDR2 is YSLEER in the germline V gene. Input material: PBMCs. The sequence came from a woman aged 18-29 years in good health and CMV-seronegative. The chain carries TRBV4-3 and TRBJ2-7; tentative D call: TRBD1 (6 bases). Written as DNA, the CDR3 is TGCGCCAGCAGCCAAGAATTACAGGGAGCTCCCTACGAGCAGTACTTC. Protein product: CASSQELQGAPYEQYF.